This T cell receptor beta chain was documented in a study of vaccination and CD4 T cells after COVID-19. Study information: Ranging from 14 to 241, the interval between dose two and post-vaccine sampling had a median of 72 days. Researchers treated cells with overlapping spike peptides taken from SARS-CoV-2, HCoV-NL63, HCoV-OC43 and HCoV-229E.

Overall study results and limits: Within the convalescent patients, a median around 90% of the SARS-CoV-2-reactive clones were ones that appeared only post-vaccination.

Treatment described: approximately 9-day PBMC culture with coronavirus spike peptide pools or control peptides (ViraFEST assay). CDR1 MNHNS and CDR2 SASEGT come from the germline V gene. CDR3 length: 13 amino acids. V lost 5 bases, J lost 4 bases, and 11 bases lay in between. Concerning this clonotype itself: Its target is unknown.

CD4+ T cells that had been cultured provided DNA sequenced with the Oncomine TCR Beta short-read assay. TCRdb re-derived calls from the PCR reads in MiXCR, one entry per CDR3 protein. The table shows some 14,000 distinct CDR3 sequences, with more than 45% occurring only once. The genes are TRBV6-1 and TRBJ1-1; no clear D gene. The receptor comes from a human donor who had recovered from COVID-19. The specimen sequenced was CD4+ T cells from blood, cultured in vitro. Written as DNA, the CDR3 is TGTGCCAGCAGTCTAGCAGGTGTCACTGAAGCTTTCTTT. This translates into CASSLAGVTEAFF.